The entry that follows covers one T cell receptor (beta chain) sequence. Germline V gene lookup returns CDR1 MNHEY and CDR2 SVGAGI. V was shortened by 4 bases and J by 6 bases, with 13 bases between the two germline ends. The CDR3 covers 15 residues. This record comes from a study of T cells after yellow fever vaccination. The authors made TCR cDNA by 5'RACE template switching, adding a universal primer site and UMIs. In TCRdb, the 5' RACE reads were re-called with MiXCR into one record per CDR3 protein. The top ten clones hold more than 2.5% of a sample with 150,000 to 200,000 distinct CDR3 sequences, 6% to 7.5% of them seen once.

V and J are TRBV6-5 and TRBJ1-6; no firm D call. The specimen was CD4+ T cells sorted from PBMCs, collected 4 to 6 days after the first yellow fever vaccination. The clonotype was recovered from a man between 18 and 29 years old who received the YFV17D yellow fever vaccine. DNA of the CDR3: TGTGCCAGCAGTTGGACCGCAATCCTTAATTCACCCCTCCACTTT. Encoded protein: CASSWTAILNSPLHF.